These 19 T cell receptor beta chains were all obtained from the same sample, sequenced in a study of beta chain features in type 1 diabetes. Expressed TCRB transcripts got sequenced, as all isolated RNA was reverse transcribed. Some clones are missing from TCRdb's copy, which holds only in-frame ones; the method was immunoSEQ multiplex PCR. The sample includes approximately 110,000 clones, under 40% of them seen just once. Source material: stem cell memory CD4+ T cells from blood. The receptors stem from a woman aged 18 to 35 in good health.

The chain recombines TRBV7-9 with TRBJ2-7, with a weak D call TRBD2 (5 bases). V was shortened by 2 bases and J by 5 bases, with 16 bases between the two germline ends. Germline-derived CDR1 and CDR2 are SEHNR and FQNEAQ (reference sequence). This CDR3 region has 15 residues. The CDR3 coding sequence is TGTGCCAGCAGCTTACTAGGCGGGCAACCCCACGAGCAGTACTTC. It yields the protein CASSLLGGQPHEQYF.

The chain links TRBV27 to TRBJ2-1; TRBD2 matches at 8 bases. The CDR3 totals 14 residues. V lost 7 bases to trimming and J lost 7 bases; unmatched junction nucleotides: 9. Germline loops: CDR1 MNHEY, CDR2 SMNVEV (reference sequence). The CDR3 loop reads CASTTGTRGNEQFF. In DNA, the CDR3 is TGTGCCAGCACCACCGGGACTAGAGGAAATGAGCAGTTCTTC.

This clone was seen a handful of times. This chain joins TRBV29-1 and TRBJ2-1; weak D call: TRBD1 (11 bases). CDR3 length equals 17 residues. The V and J ends lost 7 bases and 7 bases respectively, with 29 bases between them. In germline, CDR1 is SQVTM, CDR2 ANQGSEA. CDR3 amino acids: CSARDRGSSGRTNEQFF. The CDR3 DNA follows: TGCAGCGCTAGGGACAGGGGGAGTAGCGGGAGGACGAATGAGCAGTTCTTC.

The rearrangement joins TRBV29-1 to TRBJ2-2, with D possibly TRBD1 on 5 matching bases. V was cut by 7 bases and J by 7 bases, with 16 bases left in between. CDR3 length: 13 residues. Per the germline V gene, CDR1 is SQVTM and CDR2 is ANQGSEA. The DNA for the CDR3 is TGCAGCGCCATGGGGCCTCCGGGCGGGGAGCTGTTTTTT. Translation: CSAMGPPGGELFF.

This clone was recorded a few times. The chain joins TRBV30 to TRBJ2-1, with 12 bases matching TRBD2. Germline values: CDR1 GTSNPN, CDR2 SVGIG (reference sequence). V lost 3 bases, J lost 10 bases, and 4 bases stayed unmatched. The CDR3 is made up of 13 amino acids. The CDR3 bases are TGTGCCTGGAGGACTAGCGGGAGACTAGAGCAGTTCTTC. Encoded protein: CAWRTSGRLEQFF.

This clone was seen a few times. The rearrangement links TRBV18 to TRBJ1-5; D might be TRBD1 (6 bases). The length of the CDR3 is 16 residues. Looked up from germline, CDR1 is KGHSH and CDR2 is LQKENI. Trimming took 3 bases from V and 0 from J, leaving 12 bases between them. The CDR3 protein is CASSPGQRYSNQPQHF. CDR3 in DNA: TGTGCCAGCTCACCCGGACAGAGATATAGCAATCAGCCCCAGCATTTT.

This clone occurred a few times. The rearrangement joins TRBV5-1 to TRBJ2-5, with 9 bases lining up with TRBD2. J was trimmed by 1 base and V by 2 bases; bases with no gene match: 6. The CDR3 has 16 amino acids. From germline, CDR1 is SGHRS and CDR2 YFSETQ. The CDR3 nucleotides read TGCGCCAGCAGCTTAGGTCCTAGCGGGGTCCAAGAGACCCAGTACTTC. This translates into CASSLGPSGVQETQYF.

This clone turned up a few times. Its ends do not fully match the called genes, so a read error is possible. J is TRBJ2-7 and V is TRBV4-1, with D possibly being TRBD2 (6 bases). Germline CDR1 is MGHRA and CDR2 is YSYEKL. The CDR3 spans 16 residues. The CDR3 loop is CASSQGGGTGSHEQYF. CDR3 sequence (DNA): TGCGCCAGCAGCCAAGGTGGGGGGACGGGCTCCCACGAGCAGTACTTC.

This clone was found many times. The chain has TRBV7-2 and TRBJ2-1; D uncertain. CDR3 length: 12 amino acids. Looked up from germline, CDR1 is SGHTA and CDR2 is FQGNSA. Trimming pared 4 bases from V and 9 bases from J, leaving 10 bases between. For the CDR3, the DNA is TGTGCCAGCAGCTCCCTACCGGTTGAGCAGTTCTTC. Its translation is CASSSLPVEQFF. Filled out from reference TRBV7-2 and TRBJ2-1, the complete variable domain reads GAGVSQSPSNKVTEKGKDVELRCDPISGHTALYWYRQSLGQGLEFLIYFQGNSAPDKSGLPSDRFSAERTGGSVSTLTIQRTQQEDSAVYLCASSSLPVEQFFGPGTRLTVL.

This chain joins TRBV7-8 and TRBJ2-7, with 7 bases aligning to TRBD2. The CDR3 loop spans 17 amino acids. Germline V gene sequence: CDR1 SGHVS, CDR2 FQNEAQ. Losses at the gene ends were 0 bases for V and 0 bases for J; bases not matched to a gene: 8. The CDR3 is CASSLARDYRSSYEQYF. DNA of the CDR3: TGTGCCAGCAGCTTAGCGCGGGACTACAGGAGCTCCTACGAGCAGTACTTC.

In this sample, this clone turned up a few times. V gene TRBV29-1 combines with J gene TRBJ2-1; D is ambiguous. Germline V CDR1 and CDR2: SQVTM, ANQGSEA. The V end was cut by 4 bases, the J end by 8 bases, with 9 bases between. The CDR3 sequence is 11 residues long. The CDR3 DNA reads TGCAGCGTTGTAGCACGGTATGAGCAGTTCTTC. This encodes CSVVARYEQFF.

The chain joins TRBV6-1 to TRBJ2-1, with D possibly being TRBD2 (5 bases). Between the trimmed V and J ends, which lost 2 bases and 7 bases, there was a span of 9 bases. Germline V gene data show CDR1 as MNHNS and CDR2 as SASEGT. The length of the CDR3 is 13 residues. This CDR3 reads CASSEQRSNEQFF. The CDR3, as DNA: TGTGCCAGCAGTGAACAGCGGTCGAATGAGCAGTTCTTC.

A single count supports this clone. The chain joins TRBV6-5 to TRBJ1-3; D remains unclear. The germline V gene encodes CDR1 MNHEY and CDR2 SVGAGI. This CDR3 spans 11 amino acids. Trimming shortened V by 4 bases and J by 5 bases, and 3 bases separated the two germline ends. The CDR3 DNA sequence: TGTGCCAGCAGTTGGCGAAACACCATATATTTT. It codes for CASSWRNTIYF.

This clone was counted between two and nine times. The chain employs TRBV7-2 and TRBJ1-1; no clear D gene. The germline CDR1 and CDR2 sequences are SGHTA and FQGNSA. V dropped 7 bases and J dropped 4 bases, with 13 bases sitting between them. This CDR3 is built from 13 residues. CDR3 in DNA: TGTGCCAGCACCCACGGGTGGGTCACTGAAGCTTTCTTT. Its protein is CASTHGWVTEAFF.

This chain's CDR3 is CASSSSRGLLSTDTQYF. CDR3 nucleotides: TGTGCCAGCAGCTCCTCCCGGGGACTCCTGAGCACAGATACGCAGTATTTT. This chain connects TRBV7-9 to TRBJ2-3, with a possible D match to TRBD2 (6 bases). Per the germline V gene, CDR1 is SEHNR and CDR2 is FQNEAQ (reference sequence). The CDR3 covers 17 residues. Trimming cost V 4 bases and J 0 bases, with 17 bases left between them.

This clone showed up just once. The V and J genes are TRBV10-3 and TRBJ1-4, with 10 bases aligning to TRBD1. This CDR3 region has 13 residues. J gave up 7 bases and V 6 bases, and 2 bases lay outside the gene matches. Germline values: CDR1 ENHRY, CDR2 SYGVKD. This CDR3 is CAIRGQGTEKLFF. The CDR3 nucleotides are TGTGCCATCAGGGGACAGGGGACTGAAAAACTGTTTTTT.

This chain joins TRBV11-1 and TRBJ2-7, with 9 bases identical to TRBD2. Looked up from germline, CDR1 is SGHAT and CDR2 is FQDESV (reference sequence). Trimming at V came to 5 bases and at J to 0 bases, leaving 8 bases not matched to a gene. This CDR3 comprises 16 residues. CDR3: CASSPRLAASSYEQYF. DNA of the CDR3: TGTGCCAGCAGCCCCAGACTAGCGGCGAGCTCCTACGAGCAGTACTTC.

As regards this clone: Compared with germline, one end of the junction differs, possibly owing to a read error. The rearrangement uses TRBV28 and TRBJ2-2; TRBD2 agrees at 10 bases. This CDR3 is 16 amino acids long. Germline lookup yields CDR1 MDHEN and CDR2 SYDVKM. The CDR3 sequence is CASSVPGLAKTGELFF. The CDR3 DNA follows: TGTGCCAGCAGCGTCCCGGGACTAGCGAAGACCGGGGAGCTGTTTTTT.

The chain links TRBV7-3 to TRBJ2-1, with 8 bases that match TRBD1. J lost 5 bases, V lost 1 base, and 7 bases had no gene match. CDR3 length equals 16 residues. CDR1 SGHTA and CDR2 FQGTGA come from the germline V gene. CDR3 sequence (DNA): TGTGCCAGCAGCTTAAATGCTGGACAGGGTAACAATGAGCAGTTCTTC. This encodes CASSLNAGQGNNEQFF.